The clone carrying this T cell receptor beta chain appeared a single time. The data stem from a study of blood T cell repertoires in COVID-19. Study details: Samples of COVID-19 (acute and convalescent) were obtained from the United States, Italy and Spain. The analysed material was cDNA or gDNA that came from T cells, B-cell-depleted T cells, or PBMCs.

Per the authors' pipeline: Estimation of nucleated cell counts relied on the amplification of reference gene primers. Using immunoSEQ multiplex PCR, the repertoire was profiled, and TCRdb retains in-frame clones only, with some absent. That table furnishes V, J and clone size, whereas the DNA furnished D and trimming. The sample records 300,000 or so clones, about 91% being singletons. The CDR3 runs 14 residues. CDR1 is MNHEY and CDR2 is SMNVEV in the germline V gene (reference sequence). The V end was cut by 4 bases, the J end by 1 base, with 11 bases between. This TCR derives from a woman under 40 who had recovered from COVID-19. The sequencing input was peripheral blood. This sequence joins TRBV27 and TRBJ2-7; no firm D call. The CDR3 nucleotides are TGTGCCAGCAGTTCTGGTGGGCTTTCCTACGAGCAGTACTTC. This translates into CASSSGGLSYEQYF.